The clone carrying this T cell receptor beta chain has a count of ten or more. This CDR3 region has 12 residues. The germline V and J ends were trimmed by 4 bases and 6 bases, with 13 bases remaining between them. The germline CDR1 and CDR2 sequences are SQVTM and ANQGSEA. This sample is drawn from a study of metastatic and nonmetastatic thyroid tumors. TCRdb re-called clones via MiXCR from the PCR reads. Found here are fewer than 35,000 clones, 25% to 35% of them singletons; the top ten hold roughly 30%. Every patient was untreated before thyroid surgery. This receptor was identified in a female donor with papillary thyroid cancer or a benign thyroid nodule (not recorded which). Some clones in this sample may be carry-over from other donors' samples. This sequence joins TRBV29-1 and TRBJ2-7, with D perhaps matching TRBD2 (6 bases). Sequencing input: blood. The CDR3 region is CSVGRGGLEQYF. As DNA, the CDR3 is TGCAGCGTTGGGCGGGGCGGTCTCGAGCAGTACTTC.